Below, one TCR beta chain is given with its context. Its antigen is still unknown. It has no much larger one-base neighbor in the sample; base qualities were not kept. Germline trimming: 5 bases from V, 0 bases from J; junction bases outside gene matches: 3. Taken from the germline V gene (reference sequence), the CDR1 and CDR2 loops are LNHDA and SQIVND. The CDR3 has 14 amino acids, counting the end cysteine and phenylalanine. Only the CDR3 region is kept as DNA, spanning 42 bases read in frame from base 1. The data belong to a study of blood T cell repertoires in COVID-19 (dated by TCRdb to 2020 to 2022). Describing the broader study: Samples from collaborators originated in the United States, Italy and Spain and spanned both the acute and convalescent phases of COVID-19. The prospective study material was composed of cDNA or gDNA derived from T cells, B-cell-depleted T cells, or PBMCs. Deeply sampled blood TCRbeta repertoires from subjects exposed to, actively infected with, or recovered from COVID-19 were included in the dataset. The repertoires were released in a freely available public database intended as a resource for research on the immune response to SARS-CoV-2. The samples were drawn from two sources: the first 160 participants of the ongoing ImmuneRACE study, and fewer than 1,500 subjects contributed by 6 global collaborators. A de-identified subject ID, COVID-19 status, age in years and sex were almost always included in the sample metadata. Where available, HLA class I and class II types were obtained from metadata supplied by the sample provider rather than from assay-based typing.

Collaborating institutions collected whole blood in K2EDTA tubes following their own protocols. For TCRbeta analysis, collaborator samples were shipped as frozen whole blood, as isolated PBMCs, or as DNA extracted from either sample type. The immunoSEQ Assay, a bias-controlled multiplex PCR, was used to amplify TCRbeta CDR3 regions from genomic DNA. The paper's processing steps were these. Nucleated cell counts per sample were estimated from amplification of reference gene primers within the assay. Sequence reads were collapsed and filtered to measure the absolute abundance of every unique TCRbeta CDR3 rearrangement. For each sample, productive Simpson clonality was calculated as the square root of Simpson's diversity index across productive rearrangements. What TCRdb holds here is the immuneACCESS table cut down to in-frame rearrangements. Part of the clones is not present; checked against another copy, under half of the missing clones reflect an unresolved V gene, and the others are unexplained. The V and J calls and clone size are taken from that table; D and trimming were inferred from the DNA. The sample table shows over 200,000 clones, and over 70% are seen once. The ten largest account for around 8.1% of the sample.

Here is what the overall study found, with its caveats: Clinical and demographic metadata were provided uncurated, with the amount varying by source and participant.

Sample: peripheral blood. This chain joins TRBV19 to TRBJ1-1; 7 junctional bases match TRBD1. The receptor's source is a man aged 35 to 55 with active or convalescent COVID-19. In nucleotides, the sequence is TGTGCCAGTAGTGGACAGGTGTTGAACACTGAAGCTTTCTTT. Translated, this gives CASSGQVLNTEAFF.